This TCR beta chain was found in a study of OX40 agonist ivuxolimab in advanced cancers. For the study at large: Ivuxolimab, which patients received intravenously every 2 weeks, was dosed at 0.01 to 10 mg/kg. Allowance was made for prior anti-PD-1, anti-PD-L1 or anti-CTLA-4 therapy, and around 44% had some.

On this clone itself: Its antigen is not known.

Blood was sampled at baseline, cycle 4 day 1, and cycle 7 day 1. Clones were sequenced by immunoSEQ multiplex PCR, and TCRdb holds only the in-frame ones, with some missing. In the table there are some 72,000 clones, 85% to 95% of which are singletons. The CDR3 is made up of 16 amino acids. Germline V CDR1 and CDR2: ENHRY, SYGVKD. The V and J ends lost 7 bases and 2 bases, in that order; junction bases with no gene match: 13. The study's findings and limits: Relative to CD4+, CD8+ T cells held more expanded clones on average.

This receptor was obtained from an adult with an advanced solid tumor such as melanoma, head and neck, liver or kidney cancer. The sequences come from CD4+ or CD8+ T cells sorted from blood, collected in a trial of the OX40 agonist ivuxolimab. The V and J genes are TRBV10-3 and TRBJ2-7; 8 bases match TRBD1. In DNA, the CDR3 is TGTGCCATCACCGCCGGCCCGCTGACAGGGGCCTACGAGCAGTACTTC. Residues: CAITAGPLTGAYEQYF.